This T cell receptor (beta chain) was recovered during a study of T cell responses to AZD1222 COVID-19 vaccine. General observations from the study: Only six or seven AZD1222 recipients tested seropositive at baseline. Nearly half of the spike-specific TCRs reportedly recognize variant regions that carry no mutations. Researchers took repertoire samples only after the peak T cell response had come.

Note on this clone: What it recognizes is unknown.

Libraries were prepared by immunoSEQ multiplex PCR; TCRdb keeps only in-frame clonotypes and omits some of them. The sample yields roughly 150,000 clones, approximately 93% seen once. The ends were cut back, 2 bases at V and 5 bases at J, with 12 bases in the middle. In germline, CDR1 is SQVTM, CDR2 ANQGSEA. This CDR3 comprises 14 residues. Second-dose schedules of about 4 or about 12 weeks were combined. This sample comprised peripheral blood, obtained 28 days after the second AZD1222 dose. This sequence originates from an adult who received the AZD1222 COVID-19 vaccine. V and J are TRBV29-1 and TRBJ2-2, with a possible D match to TRBD2 (6 bases). The CDR3 here is CSVESGVGTGELFF. In nucleotides, the CDR3 is TGCAGCGTTGAATCGGGAGTAGGTACCGGGGAGCTGTTTTTT.